The entry below describes one T cell receptor (beta chain). What it binds is unknown. The data originate from a study of OX40 agonist ivuxolimab in advanced cancers. For the study at large: Clinicians treated patients with ivuxolimab, an agonistic anti-OX40 (CD134) antibody. Checkpoint inhibitors had been given previously to 35% to 50% of patients. Broader study findings: Among T cells, CD8+ cells averaged more expanded clones than CD4+ cells. At 0.1 to 3.0 mg/kg, CD4+ and CD8+ blood T cells expanded clonally by week 6.

TCRdb's copy holds only in-frame clones and misses some; the assay was immunoSEQ multiplex PCR. The profile covers around 70,000 clones, with 88% appearing a single time and about 0.9% taken by the ten largest. The J segment lost 12 bases and the V segment lost 1 base, leaving 11 bases of the junction unmatched. The CDR3 covers 14 residues. From germline, CDR1 is SGHTA and CDR2 FQGNSA. The source was CD4+ or CD8+ T cells sorted from blood, collected in a trial of the OX40 agonist ivuxolimab. The chain employs TRBV7-2 and TRBJ1-2; 7 bases are a match to TRBD1. This sequence was found in an adult with an advanced solid tumor such as melanoma, head and neck, liver or kidney cancer. CDR3 amino acids: CASSLEAGQASHTF. For the CDR3, the DNA is TGTGCCAGCAGCTTAGAGGCCGGACAGGCCAGTCACACCTTC.